The 23 T cell receptor beta chains below all came from one sample that was sequenced in a study of beta chain features in type 1 diabetes (dated by TCRdb to about 2018). Library creation used the immunoSEQ multiplex PCR assay. The entire isolated RNA was reverse transcribed using the High Capacity cDNA Reverse Transcription Kit, and thus expressed TCRB transcripts were sequenced. TCRdb took this table from immuneACCESS and kept in-frame rearrangements with V and J called. Such tables lack part of the clones; where checked against another copy, unresolved V genes explain under half of the gap, and the rest is unexplained. The sample includes roughly 240,000 clones, with around 68% observed a single time. The top ten constitute about 0.051% of the sample. The specimen was naive CD4+ T cells from blood. The cell subset or site label for this specimen denotes: true naive CD4+ T cells. The receptor set was obtained from a man aged 30 to 39 in good health.

The chain recombines TRBV10-3 with TRBJ2-5; no firm D call. The germline V gene encodes CDR1 ENHRY and CDR2 SYGVKD. V lost 4 bases and J 1 base, leaving 13 bases between the germline ends. This CDR3 comprises 15 residues. CDR3 DNA sequence: TGTGCCATCAGTGGGCAACTCCGGCCCCAAGAGACCCAGTACTTC. Translation: CAISGQLRPQETQYF.

The rearrangement uses TRBV7-9 and TRBJ2-5; D might be TRBD1 (6 bases). With 5 bases removed from V and 2 bases from J, the gap between germline ends came to 15 bases. CDR3 size: 15 residues. Per the germline V gene, CDR1 is SEHNR and CDR2 is FQNEAQ (reference sequence). In DNA, the CDR3 is TGTGCCAGCAGCGAAAACACAGGGCAGCAAGAGACCCAGTACTTC. Amino acids: CASSENTGQQETQYF.

Points on this clone: Distinct nucleotide sequences in the sample also encode this CDR3. V usage is TRBV7-9 and J usage is TRBJ2-3; unclear D gene. This CDR3 contains 12 residues. V was cut by 4 bases and J by 0 bases, with 2 bases left in between. Germline V gives CDR1 SEHNR, CDR2 FQNEAQ (reference sequence). The DNA for the CDR3 is TGTGCCAGCAGCTCGAGCACAGATACGCAGTATTTT. This encodes CASSSSTDTQYF.

Only a few counts were recorded for this clone. This chain uses TRBV29-1 with TRBJ2-1, with TRBD1 as a possible D gene (5 bases). Germline lookup yields CDR1 SQVTM and CDR2 ANQGSEA. The ends were cut back, 2 bases at V and 3 bases at J, with 14 bases in the middle. This CDR3 spans 15 amino acids. This chain's CDR3 is CSVEWARAVYNEQFF. The CDR3 DNA is TGCAGCGTTGAATGGGCCAGGGCGGTCTACAATGAGCAGTTCTTC.

This clone was counted only a few times. The DNA of the CDR3 is TGTGCCAGCAGCGCCGATGCCGTTAGCAATCAGCCCCAGCATTTT. It translates to CASSADAVSNQPQHF. The chain is built from TRBV9 and TRBJ1-5, with D uncertain. From germline, CDR1 is SGDLS and CDR2 YYNGEE. V shed 3 bases and J shed 0 bases, with 10 bases lying between them. CDR3 length: 15 amino acids.

The chain joins TRBV30 to TRBJ2-3; 9 nucleotides line up with TRBD2. Looked up from germline, CDR1 is GTSNPN and CDR2 is SVGIG (reference sequence). V was pared by 1 base and J by 0 bases, with 5 bases of the junction left unmatched. The CDR3 spans 16 residues. The CDR3 nucleotides are TGTGCCTGGAGTGCCGGGACTAGCAGTAGCACAGATACGCAGTATTTT. It yields the protein CAWSAGTSSSTDTQYF. Full variable domain (rest looked up from reference TRBV30 and TRBJ2-3): SQTIHQWPATLVQPVGSPLSLECTVEGTSNPNLYWYRQAAGRGLQLLFYSVGIGQISSEVPQNLSASRPQDRQFILSSKKLLLSDSGFYLCAWSAGTSSSTDTQYFGPGTRLTVL.

J is TRBJ2-7 and V is TRBV5-1; 9 bases map to TRBD1. V trimming: 0 bases; J trimming: 6 bases; junction bases outside the gene matches: 7. Germline CDR1 and CDR2: SGHRS and YFSETQ. This CDR3 spans 15 amino acids. CDR3 in DNA: TGCGCCAGCAGCTTGGGGACAGGGGAAATCGGCGAGCAGTACTTC. This gives the protein CASSLGTGEIGEQYF.

The chain recombines TRBV25-1 with TRBJ1-1; no reliable D call. In germline, CDR1 is MGHDK, CDR2 SYGVNS. V was pared by 3 bases and J by 6 bases, with 5 bases between. CDR3 size: 11 residues. The CDR3 reads CASSDYAEAFF. The CDR3 region has the DNA TGTGCCAGCAGTGATTACGCTGAAGCTTTCTTT.

The genes are TRBV18 and TRBJ1-1, with D uncertain. Germline V lookup: CDR1 KGHSH, CDR2 LQKENI. V was pared by 6 bases and J by 5 bases, with 13 bases between. The CDR3 is 13 residues long. CDR3: CASSLGEGTEAFF. The CDR3 DNA sequence: TGTGCCAGCTCCCTCGGAGAAGGTACTGAAGCTTTCTTT.

The chain combines TRBV29-1 with TRBJ1-1; D is perhaps TRBD1 (6 bases). V dropped 2 bases and J dropped 5 bases, with 9 bases sitting between them. The CDR3 totals 12 residues. Germline V gene lookup returns CDR1 SQVTM and CDR2 ANQGSEA. The CDR3 spells CSVELQGTEAFF. The DNA for the CDR3 is TGCAGCGTTGAACTTCAGGGGACTGAAGCTTTCTTT.

This clone was counted between two and nine times. The chain's CDR3 is CASSRSTAAYGYTF. The DNA of the CDR3 is TGTGCCAGTAGTAGATCGACCGCCGCCTATGGCTACACCTTC. V usage is TRBV19 and J usage is TRBJ1-2; D call uncertain. CDR3 length equals 14 residues. V dropped 4 bases and J dropped 4 bases, with 13 bases sitting between them. The V gene's germline CDR1 is LNHDA and CDR2 SQIVND (reference sequence).

This chain uses TRBV13 with TRBJ2-1; D call uncertain. Germline V gene lookup returns CDR1 PRHDT and CDR2 FYEKMQ (reference sequence). The germline V and J ends were trimmed by 0 bases and 6 bases, with 9 bases remaining between them. This CDR3 is 14 amino acids long. The CDR3: CASSLGTLANEQFF. The DNA of the CDR3 is TGTGCCAGCAGCTTAGGTACTCTGGCCAATGAGCAGTTCTTC. Together with reference TRBV13 and TRBJ2-1, the CDR3 gives the full variable domain: AAGVIQSPRHLIKEKRETATLKCYPIPRHDTVYWYQQGPGQDPQFLISFYEKMQSDKGSIPDRFSAQQFSDYHSELNMSSLELGDSALYFCASSLGTLANEQFFGPGTRLTVL.

This clone was observed a few times. This chain connects TRBV9 to TRBJ1-5; D is uncertain. The V and J ends lost 0 bases and 7 bases respectively, with 8 bases between them. The CDR3 totals 13 residues. Germline lookup yields CDR1 SGDLS and CDR2 YYNGEE. The CDR3 here is CASSVAGRQPQHF. The CDR3 bases are TGTGCCAGCAGCGTAGCGGGTCGCCAGCCCCAGCATTTT.

This chain uses TRBV30 with TRBJ1-5; D might be TRBD1 (6 bases). Trimming took off 2 bases at V and 2 bases at J, with 16 bases between the two ends. The CDR3 contains 16 residues. The germline V gene encodes CDR1 GTSNPN and CDR2 SVGIG (reference sequence). The CDR3 nucleotides read TGTGCCTGGAGTCCTGGCAGGGGCTATGGCAATCAGCCCCAGCATTTT. This encodes CAWSPGRGYGNQPQHF.

This chain links TRBV6-1 with TRBJ1-2; D is uncertain. V lost 5 bases and J 3 bases, leaving 13 bases between the germline ends. Looked up from germline, CDR1 is MNHNS and CDR2 is SASEGT. The CDR3 runs to 14 residues. The chain's CDR3 is CASSTARSHYGYTF. The CDR3 bases are TGTGCCAGCAGTACCGCGAGGAGCCACTATGGCTACACCTTC.

V and J are TRBV7-9 and TRBJ2-1; 9 bases align to TRBD2. Germline V gives CDR1 SEHNR, CDR2 FQNEAQ (reference sequence). With V trimmed by 5 bases and J by 5 bases, 13 bases remained unmatched. The CDR3 contains 17 residues. DNA of the CDR3: TGTGCCAGCAGCCCCCTCCTAGGCGGGAGGGCCAACAATGAGCAGTTCTTC. Translated: CASSPLLGGRANNEQFF.

This chain links TRBV30 with TRBJ2-4; TRBD2 agrees at 7 bases. Germline trimming cut 0 bases from V and 1 base from J; bases unmatched to any gene: 3. Germline CDR1 is GTSNPN and CDR2 is SVGIG (reference sequence). The CDR3 has 15 residues. The CDR3 DNA follows: TGTGCCTGGAGTGTACTCGGGAGGGCCAAAAACATTCAGTACTTC. This translates into CAWSVLGRAKNIQYF.

The chain couples TRBV21-1 to TRBJ2-5. TRBV21-1 is deemed a pseudogene. The CDR3 totals 16 residues. The CDR3 DNA reads as TGTGCCAGCAGCAAAGGAGCTCGGAAAGATCAAGAGACCCAGTACTTC. This sequence encodes CASSKGARKDQETQYF.

This clone was detected once. V usage is TRBV30 and J usage is TRBJ1-2, with a weak D call TRBD1 (6 bases). The CDR3 consists of 10 residues. Trimming pared 5 bases from V and 6 bases from J, leaving 7 bases between. From germline, CDR1 is GTSNPN and CDR2 SVGIG (reference sequence). The CDR3 sequence is CAWWDNGYTF. The CDR3 DNA follows: TGTGCCTGGTGGGACAATGGCTACACCTTC.

This clone was recorded a few times. V is TRBV30 and J is TRBJ2-1; perhaps TRBD2 as D (5 bases). Between the trimmed V and J ends, which lost 3 bases and 7 bases, there was a span of 10 bases. The CDR3 covers 12 residues. The germline CDR1 and CDR2 sequences are GTSNPN and SVGIG (reference sequence). The CDR3 nucleotides read TGTGCCTGGAGCCGTGTAGCGAATGAGCAGTTCTTC. It codes for CAWSRVANEQFF. Supplemented by reference TRBV30 and TRBJ2-1, the full variable domain reads SQTIHQWPATLVQPVGSPLSLECTVEGTSNPNLYWYRQAAGRGLQLLFYSVGIGQISSEVPQNLSASRPQDRQFILSSKKLLLSDSGFYLCAWSRVANEQFFGPGTRLTVL.

This clone was seen more than once but under ten times. This chain links TRBV7-9 with TRBJ2-3, with 13 bases that match TRBD2. There are 16 residues in the CDR3. The V gene's germline CDR1 is SEHNR and CDR2 FQNEAQ (reference sequence). V lost 2 bases and J lost 7; bases outside the gene matches: 6. As DNA, the CDR3 is TGTGCCAGCAGCTTAACTAGCGGGAGGGCCTCGTATACGCAGTATTTT. This encodes CASSLTSGRASYTQYF.

The J gene is TRBJ2-3, the V gene TRBV18; D not resolved. With 3 bases removed from V and 5 bases from J, the gap between germline ends came to 6 bases. Germline CDR1 reads KGHSH; CDR2 reads LQKENI. The CDR3 is 12 residues long. The CDR3 coding sequence is TGTGCCAGCTCACCGAAGCAAGATACGCAGTATTTT. Protein product: CASSPKQDTQYF.

The CDR3 sequence: CAWSPQGSPLHF. DNA for the CDR3: TGTGCCTGGAGTCCTCAAGGTTCACCCCTCCACTTT. The rearrangement uses TRBV30 and TRBJ1-6; D is undetermined. V lost 2 bases and J 9 bases, leaving 8 bases between the germline ends. This CDR3 contains 12 residues. Germline assignment: CDR1 GTSNPN and CDR2 SVGIG (reference sequence).